This T cell receptor (beta chain) is drawn from a study of blood T cell repertoires in COVID-19 (dated by TCRdb to between 2020 and 2021). Background on the whole study: Samples covering the acute and convalescent phases of COVID-19 were provided by collaborators in the United States, Italy and Spain. The material from the prospective study consisted of cDNA or gDNA derived from T cells, B-cell-depleted T cells, or PBMCs. Deeply sampled blood TCRbeta repertoires from subjects exposed to, actively infected with, or recovered from COVID-19 were included in the dataset. The repertoires were released in a freely available public database meant as a resource for research on the immune response to SARS-CoV-2. The samples were drawn from two sources: the first 160 participants of the ongoing ImmuneRACE study, and 1,254 subjects contributed by 6 global collaborators. A de-identified subject ID, COVID-19 status, age in years and sex were almost always included in the sample metadata. Where available, HLA class I and class II types were obtained from metadata supplied by the sample provider rather than from assay-based typing. General conclusions and limits of the study: How much clinical and demographic metadata was included differed by source and by participant, and the metadata was provided uncurated.

Measured from the cysteine to the phenylalanine, the CDR3 is 14 residues long. The CDR3 DNA has 42 bases and is translated from base 1. Trimming removed 4 bases from V and 0 bases from J; the gene matches leave 4 bases unexplained. CDR1 and CDR2 are read off the germline V gene as SGDLS and YYNGEE. The immunoSEQ Assay, a bias-controlled multiplex PCR, was used to amplify TCRbeta CDR3 regions from genomic DNA. Per the original workflow: Within the assay, amplification of reference gene primers was used to estimate how many nucleated cells each sample contained. Sequence reads were collapsed and filtered to measure the absolute abundance of every unique TCRbeta CDR3 rearrangement. For each sample, productive Simpson clonality was calculated as the square root of Simpson's diversity index across productive rearrangements. In TCRdb, the immuneACCESS table is reduced to in-frame sequences with V and J assigned. These tables do not hold every clone; where another copy was compared, an unresolved V gene accounts for under half, and the others remain unexplained. V and J calls and clone size are copied from that table; D and trimming were computed from the DNA. The sample contains just over 250,000 clones, around 89% of them found a single time. Jointly, the top ten make up roughly 4% of the sample.

Remarks on this clone: It has no known antigen specificity. No quality values exist for individual bases; no much larger clone is one base distant.

Another Seattle source contributed samples from volunteer blood donors who had recovered from COVID-19. Each collaborating institution followed its own protocols to collect whole blood in K2EDTA tubes. For TCRbeta analysis, collaborators shipped samples in one of three forms: frozen whole blood, isolated PBMCs, or DNA extracted from either of those sample types. The receptor comes from a man aged 55 to 70 who had recovered from COVID-19. The sequence joins TRBV9 to TRBJ2-7, and 7 junctional nucleotides match TRBD1. Sequencing was done on a sample of peripheral blood. The CDR3 has the sequence CASSTTGASYEQYF. Read as DNA, the sequence is TGTGCCAGCAGCACAACAGGGGCCTCCTACGAGCAGTACTTC.